The 23 T cell receptor beta chains in this list originate from one sample, sequenced in a study of TIL therapy for anti-PD-1-resistant metastatic lung cancer. Sequencing used immunoSEQ v3. This table comes from immunoSEQ multiplex PCR, and its TCRdb copy is limited to in-frame clones, with some not included. The table has approximately 30,000 clones, 70% to 80% seen once. Time point in this sample: pre-treatment sample, taken before nivolumab and TIL therapy. Sequenced here: blood, sampled at baseline. These receptors came from a woman aged 30-79 years with non-small cell lung cancer.

The chain couples TRBV18 to TRBJ1-1; weak D call: TRBD1 (5 bases). Trimming shortened V by 6 bases and J by 1 base, and 9 bases separated the two germline ends. This CDR3 has 13 residues. Germline V CDR1 and CDR2: KGHSH, LQKENI. The CDR3 spells CASSYDRNTEAFF. The CDR3 DNA is TGTGCCAGCTCCTATGACAGGAACACTGAAGCTTTCTTT.

This chain joins TRBV6-1 and TRBJ2-7; 9 positions match TRBD1. Germline lookup yields CDR1 MNHNS and CDR2 SASEGT. Trimming cost V 4 bases and J 3 bases; bases outside gene matches: 1. The CDR3 loop spans 13 amino acids. DNA for the CDR3: TGTGCCAGCAGTGCGGACAGGGGCTACGAGCAGTACTTC. Protein: CASSADRGYEQYF.

The CDR3 protein is CASSYLPSGRAYEQYF. The CDR3 DNA reads as TGTGCCAGCAGTTACCTCCCTAGCGGGAGGGCCTACGAGCAGTACTTC. The chain has TRBV6-5 and TRBJ2-7; TRBD2 matches 12 bases. V lost 2 bases, J lost 2 bases, and 4 bases stayed unmatched. The CDR3 is 16 amino acids. CDR1 is MNHEY and CDR2 is SVGAGI in the germline V gene.

The chain recombines TRBV4-1 with TRBJ2-7; TRBD1 agrees at 7 bases. From germline, CDR1 is MGHRA and CDR2 YSYEKL. J gave up 3 bases and V 4 bases, and 6 bases lay outside the gene matches. The CDR3 spans 14 residues. CDR3 bases: TGCGCCAGCAGCCTGGGGGACAGAAACTACGAGCAGTACTTC. Its protein is CASSLGDRNYEQYF.

The J gene is TRBJ2-7, the V gene TRBV10-3, with 7 bases matching TRBD2. Germline values: CDR1 ENHRY, CDR2 SYGVKD. The CDR3 length is 15 residues. V lost 5 bases to trimming and J lost 0 bases; unmatched junction nucleotides: 7. As DNA, the CDR3 is TGTGCCATCAGTTACAACGCGGGAGACTCCTACGAGCAGTACTTC. Translated, it gives CAISYNAGDSYEQYF.

This clone was counted once. This chain links TRBV6-4 with TRBJ2-3, with TRBD2 matching over 8 bases. Trimming took 0 bases from V and 12 from J; bases not matched to a gene: 8. Looked up from germline, CDR1 is MRHNA and CDR2 is SNTAGT. CDR3 size: 14 residues. The CDR3: CASSDSRTSTYQYF. CDR3 nucleotide sequence: TGTGCCAGCAGTGACTCGCGGACTAGCACCTACCAGTATTTT.

The CDR3 loop reads CASSYGTSGTLPNEQFF. The DNA for the CDR3 is TGTGCCAGCAGCTATGGGACTAGCGGGACACTTCCCAATGAGCAGTTCTTC. The chain uses TRBV7-9 and TRBJ2-1; 13 positions match TRBD2. V shed 4 bases and J 6 bases; nucleotides not matched to a gene: 9. Germline CDR1 reads SEHNR; CDR2 reads FQNEAQ (reference sequence). The CDR3 runs 17 residues.

The chain is built from TRBV7-9 and TRBJ1-2, with D unresolved. V shed 1 base and J shed 7 bases, with 13 bases lying between them. The CDR3 length is 14 residues. The germline CDR1 and CDR2 sequences are SEHNR and FQNEAQ (reference sequence). Written as DNA, the CDR3 is TGTGCCAGCAGCTTAGAGAAACCTCGGGGTGGCTACACCTTC. Translation: CASSLEKPRGGYTF.

In DNA form, the CDR3 reads TGTGCCAGCAGTGGGGTCTCTAGGAATGAGCAGTTCTTC. As protein: CASSGVSRNEQFF. J is TRBJ2-1 and V is TRBV2; no firm D call. Germline values: CDR1 SNHLY, CDR2 FYNNEI. CDR3 length: 13 amino acids. With 4 bases removed from V and 7 bases from J, the gap between germline ends came to 11 bases.

The V call is TRBV5-1, the J call TRBJ1-1; no clear D gene. This CDR3 is 14 amino acids long. Per the germline V gene, CDR1 is SGHRS and CDR2 is YFSETQ. V lost 1 base and J lost 1, with 8 bases in between. CDR3 sequence: CASSLSWRNTEAFF. The CDR3 bases are TGCGCCAGCAGCTTGAGCTGGAGGAACACTGAAGCTTTCTTT.

CDR3 loop: CASSSSGRETQYF. In nucleotides, the CDR3 is TGCGCCAGCAGCTCTAGCGGGAGGGAGACCCAGTACTTC. This sequence joins TRBV10-1 and TRBJ2-5; TRBD2 agrees at 11 bases. The CDR3 has 13 residues. Germline lookup yields CDR1 WNHNN and CDR2 SYGVQD (reference sequence). The V and J ends lost 6 bases and 5 bases, in that order; junction bases with no gene match: 2.

This clone was seen just once. The rearrangement joins TRBV10-3 to TRBJ2-5; 9 positions agree with TRBD1. This CDR3 is 14 amino acids long. Trimming took 6 bases from V and 2 from J; bases not matched to a gene: 4. CDR1 and CDR2 from the germline V gene are ENHRY and SYGVKD. CDR3 sequence reads: CAISKGTGQETQYF. The CDR3, as DNA: TGTGCCATCAGCAAAGGGACAGGGCAAGAGACCCAGTACTTC.

This clone was recorded once. The chain joins TRBV11-2 to TRBJ2-3; D remains ambiguous. Germline V gene sequence: CDR1 SGHAT, CDR2 FQNNGV. V lost 8 bases and J 3 bases, leaving 21 bases between the germline ends. The CDR3 covers 16 residues. CDR3 protein: CASASGYVGRTDTQYF. The CDR3 DNA follows: TGTGCCAGCGCCAGTGGCTACGTAGGTAGAACAGATACGCAGTATTTT.

The CDR3, as DNA: TGTGCCAGCAGCTTTTCCCCCCAAGAGACCCAGTACTTC. Translating it yields CASSFSPQETQYF. The gene calls are TRBV11-3 and TRBJ2-5, with D uncertain. V lost 3 bases to trimming and J lost 1 base, with 6 bases between them. Germline assignment: CDR1 SGHNT and CDR2 YENEEA. This CDR3 is 13 amino acids long.

The chain uses TRBV5-4 and TRBJ2-1; 9 bases are shared with TRBD1. V shed 0 bases and J 7 bases; nucleotides not matched to a gene: 5. Germline V gene sequence: CDR1 SGHNT, CDR2 YYREEE (reference sequence). This CDR3 spans 15 amino acids. In DNA, the CDR3 is TGTGCCAGCAGCTTGGAAGTGGGACAGGGTAATGAGCAGTTCTTC. It yields the protein CASSLEVGQGNEQFF.

The chain is built from TRBV7-9 and TRBJ2-3; D might be TRBD2 (8 bases). CDR1 is SEHNR and CDR2 is FQNEAQ in the germline V gene (reference sequence). The germline V and J ends were trimmed by 6 bases and 6 bases, with 16 bases remaining between them. CDR3 size: 14 residues. Here the CDR3 DNA reads TGTGCCAGCAGAACGGGACTAGGGGGCGATACGCAGTATTTT. It translates to CASRTGLGGDTQYF.

The chain couples TRBV5-4 to TRBJ1-1; no clear D gene. V lost 0 bases and J lost 1, with 4 bases in between. Germline assignment: CDR1 SGHNT and CDR2 YYREEE (reference sequence). The CDR3 consists of 13 residues. The CDR3 sequence: CASSLERNTEAFF. The CDR3 DNA reads as TGTGCCAGCAGCTTGGAGAGGAACACTGAAGCTTTCTTT.

J is TRBJ2-1 and V is TRBV4-1; possibly TRBD1 or TRBD2 for D (5 bases each). The CDR3 has 14 residues. Per the germline V gene, CDR1 is MGHRA and CDR2 is YSYEKL. The V end lost 0 bases, the J end lost 12 bases, and 15 bases lay between the germline ends. The CDR3 protein is CASSQDGTPRGQFF. The CDR3 DNA reads TGCGCCAGCAGCCAAGACGGGACCCCACGGGGGCAGTTCTTC.

The chain carries TRBV7-8 and TRBJ2-1; 10 bases agree with TRBD2. The CDR3 runs 13 residues. The junction had 8 bases not matched to a gene; V was cut back by 8 bases and J by 10 bases. Germline lookup yields CDR1 SGHVS and CDR2 FQNEAQ. This CDR3 is CASGGTSALEQFF. In nucleotides, the CDR3 is TGTGCCAGCGGCGGGACTAGCGCCCTAGAGCAGTTCTTC.

This chain uses TRBV7-8 with TRBJ2-5; D call uncertain. V lost 5 bases, J lost 1 base, and 14 bases lay in between. Germline V gene sequence: CDR1 SGHVS, CDR2 FQNEAQ. The CDR3 sequence is 15 residues long. The CDR3 loop is CASSIRTDPQETQYF. CDR3 DNA: TGTGCCAGCAGCATCAGGACGGACCCCCAAGAGACCCAGTACTTC.

The chain is built from TRBV7-2 and TRBJ2-7, with TRBD1 matching 12 bases. CDR3 length equals 14 residues. Germline V gives CDR1 SGHTA, CDR2 FQGNSA. Unmatched junction bases numbered 4, after V lost 5 bases and J lost 5 bases. The DNA of the CDR3 is TGTGCCAGCAGCCGGGACAGGGGGCGCGACGAGCAGTACTTC. This translates into CASSRDRGRDEQYF. The whole variable domain, remainder taken from reference TRBV7-2 and TRBJ2-7, is GAGVSQSPSNKVTEKGKDVELRCDPISGHTALYWYRQSLGQGLEFLIYFQGNSAPDKSGLPSDRFSAERTGGSVSTLTIQRTQQEDSAVYLCASSRDRGRDEQYFGPGTRLTVT.

J is TRBJ1-2 and V is TRBV6-1; possible D gene TRBD1, 6 bases. The length of the CDR3 is 13 residues. Trimming pared 6 bases from V and 8 bases from J, leaving 16 bases between. The germline CDR1 and CDR2 sequences are MNHNS and SASEGT. CDR3 nucleotides: TGTGCCAGCAGCCCAAGGGGGACTAGAGGCTACACCTTC. Amino acids: CASSPRGTRGYTF.

The V gene is TRBV10-1, the J gene TRBJ2-3; no definite D call. This CDR3 has 14 residues. Trimming stripped 1 base from V and 2 bases from J, with 7 bases between. The V gene's germline CDR1 is WNHNN and CDR2 SYGVQD (reference sequence). The CDR3: CASSEFRVTDTQYF. The DNA for the CDR3 is TGCGCCAGCAGTGAGTTTCGAGTCACAGATACGCAGTATTTT.